A few counts support the clone carrying this TCR beta chain. The antigen remains undetermined. The data belong to a study of cytomegalovirus exposure and HLA in healthy donors. Study details: For the approximately 360 genotyped donors, more than 65% fell within the Caucasian-associated ancestry cluster.

The V gene's germline CDR1 is ENHRY and CDR2 SYGVKD. The CDR3 is made up of 11 amino acids. The V gene lost 8 bases and the J gene lost 5 bases, with 8 bases spanning the gap. General observations from the study: Per published reports, the classifier diagnosed cytomegalovirus status with high specificity and sensitivity. Common viral pathogens were later found to be apparently linked to several of the most significant clusters. Previously analyzed data showed that most TCR beta V segments were productive at a frequency of about 87% or about 30%.

Both 60 Vbeta primers and 13 Jbeta primers went into the PCR. Generated by immunoSEQ multiplex PCR, the TCRdb table keeps only in-frame clones and is missing some. The sample yields under 150,000 clones, nearly 80% seen once. The genes are TRBV10-3 and TRBJ2-3; D is undetermined. The sample taken for sequencing was PBMCs. The TCR originated in a male donor in good health and CMV-seronegative. The CDR3 here is CAIGGVDTQYF. CDR3 bases: TGTGCCATCGGCGGAGTAGATACGCAGTATTTT.